These T cell receptor beta chains were read from a single sample in a study. TCRdb ran MiXCR on the 5' RACE reads and lists one entry per CDR3 protein. Among about 8,900 distinct CDR3 sequences listed, 27% were seen once. The sequenced material came from naive CD4+ T cells sorted from a lymph node. Receptors were obtained from a female donor with breast cancer. CDR3s include the opening cysteine and the closing phenylalanine or tryptophan. The order of the fields is clone size, V gene, D gene, J gene, CDR3 protein, CDR3 DNA. The D gene is left open where the match is weak. Size is stated for part of the rows, as once, few or many counts, or as a class when the clone is expanded.

-	TRBV7-2	TRBD1	TRBJ2-1	CASSGQGYNEQFF	TGTGCCAGCAGCGGACAGGGCTACAATGAGCAGTTCTTC
many	TRBV20-1	TRBD1	TRBJ2-3	CSASSRGQGRGTTDTQYF	TGCAGTGCAAGTTCACGGGGACAGGGGCGAGGGACCACAGATACGCAGTATTTT
-	TRBV2	TRBD1	TRBJ2-7	CASSRDSRTYEQYF	TGTGCCAGCAGCCGGGACAGTCGGACCTACGAGCAGTACTTC
many	TRBV5-1	TRBD2	TRBJ2-1	CASRGGSSGNERFF	TGCGCCAGCAGGGGCGGGAGCTCAGGCAATGAGCGGTTCTTC
many	TRBV5-1	-	TRBJ2-1	CASSSMPGDSYNEQFF	TGCGCCAGCAGCTCCATGCCGGGAGACTCCTACAATGAGCAGTTCTTC
many	TRBV4-1	TRBD2	TRBJ2-1	CASSQEPAGGSYNEQFF	TGCGCCAGCAGCCAAGAACCGGCGGGAGGCTCCTACAATGAGCAGTTCTTC
few	TRBV12-3/TRBV12-4	-	TRBJ1-5	CASSRGRAQPQHF	TGTGCCAGCAGTAGAGGGAGGGCTCAGCCCCAGCATTTT
-	TRBV20-1	-	TRBJ1-1	CSASPPLGTEAFF	TGCAGTGCTAGCCCTCCTCTTGGCACTGAAGCTTTCTTT
medium-sized	TRBV5-1	TRBD1	TRBJ1-1	CASSFDRARRAFF	TGCGCCAGCAGCTTTGACAGGGCGAGGAGGGCTTTCTTT
medium-sized	TRBV5-5	-	TRBJ2-1	CASSGGLRIHNEQFF	TGTGCCAGCAGCGGGGGGTTGAGAATCCACAATGAGCAGTTCTTC
-	TRBV7-2	-	TRBJ2-1	CASSLPQSFSYNEQFF	TGTGCCAGCAGCTTGCCCCAATCCTTCTCCTACAATGAGCAGTTCTTC
many	TRBV4-3	TRBD1	TRBJ1-4	CASSQSPQGAGEKLFF	TGCGCCAGCAGCCAAAGCCCCCAGGGGGCAGGCGAAAAACTGTTTTTT
medium-sized	TRBV12-3/TRBV12-4	TRBD1	TRBJ1-5	CASRPPVGQGGNQPQHF	TGTGCCAGCAGGCCTCCCGTGGGACAGGGAGGGAATCAGCCCCAGCATTTT
-	TRBV12-3/TRBV12-4	TRBD2	TRBJ2-1	CASSWGLYNEQFF	TGTGCCAGCAGCTGGGGACTATACAATGAGCAGTTCTTC
few	TRBV6-6	-	TRBJ1-4	CASSQPSGGQVEKLFF	TGTGCCAGCAGTCAGCCTTCGGGGGGGCAGGTTGAAAAACTGTTTTTT
-	TRBV7-2	-	TRBJ1-2	CASSTILPRGYTF	TGTGCCAGCAGCACCATCCTTCCGAGGGGCTACACCTTC
many	TRBV28	TRBD1	TRBJ2-7	CASSFPGQGIYEQYF	TGTGCCAGCAGTTTCCCGGGACAGGGAATCTACGAGCAGTACTTC
-	TRBV20-1	-	TRBJ2-7	CSAAYSASYEQYF	TGCAGTGCTGCCTATAGTGCTAGCTACGAGCAGTACTTC
medium-sized	TRBV2	-	TRBJ2-3	CASSPSTDTQYF	TGTGCCAGCAGCCCTAGCACAGATACGCAGTATTTT
few	TRBV18	TRBD2	TRBJ2-7	CASSRGLAGFYEQYF	TGTGCCAGCTCTCGCGGACTAGCGGGATTTTACGAGCAGTACTTC
medium-sized	TRBV5-1	TRBD1	TRBJ2-3	CASSLEGGGTDTQYF	TGCGCCAGCAGCTTGGAAGGGGGCGGTACAGATACGCAGTATTTT
-	TRBV27	-	TRBJ1-1	CACAPDGVNTEAFF	TGTGCCTGTGCCCCGGACGGGGTGAACACTGAAGCTTTCTTT
many	TRBV29-1	-	TRBJ2-5	CSVGNQETQYF	TGCAGCGTGGGGAATCAAGAGACCCAGTACTTC
medium-sized	TRBV13	TRBD2	TRBJ2-1	CASSFFLAGAYNEQFF	TGTGCCAGCAGCTTTTTCCTAGCGGGAGCCTACAATGAGCAGTTCTTC
-	TRBV5-6	-	TRBJ2-1	CASSGTDEQFF	TGTGCCAGCAGCGGAACAGATGAGCAGTTCTTC
many	TRBV4-1	TRBD2	TRBJ2-1	CASSHPGLAGGPDYNEQFF	TGCGCCAGCAGCCATCCGGGACTAGCGGGAGGGCCAGATTACAATGAGCAGTTCTTC
-	TRBV18	-	TRBJ1-2	CASSPGQGGTNYGYTF	TGTGCCAGCTCACCGGGGCAGGGCGGCACAAACTATGGCTACACCTTC
medium-sized	TRBV6-5	-	TRBJ1-1	CASSYHNRGADTEAFF	TGTGCCAGCAGTTACCACAACCGAGGGGCGGACACTGAAGCTTTCTTT
-	TRBV30	-	TRBJ1-2	CAWSSPPHQRF	TGTGCCTGGTCATCACCCCCCCACCAGCGCTTC
once	TRBV5-1	-	TRBJ2-3	CASSLASSTDTQYF	TGCGCCAGCAGCTTGGCCTCTAGCACAGATACGCAGTATTTT
medium-sized	TRBV5-1	-	TRBJ2-6	CASTGSSISGANVLTF	TGCGCCAGTACAGGGTCCTCAATCTCTGGGGCCAACGTCCTGACTTTC
medium-sized	TRBV3-1	-	TRBJ2-7	CASSATRGGYEQYF	TGTGCCAGCAGCGCCACTCGTGGTGGCTACGAGCAGTACTTC
medium-sized	TRBV30	-	TRBJ1-1	CALGRFGAFF	TGTGCCTTAGGACGGTTCGGAGCTTTCTTT
medium-sized	TRBV6-6	TRBD1	TRBJ2-1	CASSYSRGQSSYNEQFF	TGTGCCAGCAGTTACTCCCGGGGACAGAGCTCCTACAATGAGCAGTTCTTC
many	TRBV6-2/TRBV6-3	-	TRBJ1-5	CASSYISNQPQHF	TGTGCCAGCAGTTATATTAGCAATCAGCCCCAGCATTTT
medium-sized	TRBV10-2	-	TRBJ2-1	CASTSRGGFSSDEQFF	TGCGCCAGCACCTCTAGGGGTGGTTTCTCCAGTGATGAGCAGTTCTTC
many	TRBV5-1	-	TRBJ2-1	CASSYGDEQFF	TGCGCCAGCAGCTACGGCGATGAGCAGTTCTTC
-	TRBV20-1	-	TRBJ2-7	CSVSSGRGPYEQYF	TGCAGTGTTAGTTCCGGACGGGGACCCTACGAGCAGTACTTC
many	TRBV10-2	TRBD2	TRBJ2-7	CATKPGGYEQYF	TGCGCCACCAAACCGGGGGGATACGAGCAGTACTTC
-	TRBV13	-	TRBJ2-3	CASSSHLGRSTDTQYF	TGTGCCAGCAGCTCCCACCTGGGACGGAGCACAGATACGCAGTATTTT
few	TRBV7-8	TRBD2	TRBJ2-3	CGSSSRRLARVDTQYF	TGTGGCAGCAGCTCGCGACGACTAGCGAGGGTTGATACGCAGTATTTT
large	TRBV6-6	-	TRBJ1-1	CASSLPAGQSTEAFF	TGTGCCAGCAGCCTTCCTGCAGGGCAGAGCACTGAAGCTTTCTTT
many	TRBV20-1	-	TRBJ2-5	CSARAGAGETQYF	TGCAGTGCTAGAGCAGGGGCTGGAGAGACCCAGTACTTC
medium-sized	TRBV10-3	-	TRBJ1-5	CAISESGPTGQPQHF	TGTGCCATCAGTGAGTCTGGGCCAACGGGACAGCCCCAGCATTTT
medium-sized	TRBV4-2	-	TRBJ1-4	CASSQKSGVGTNEKLFF	TGTGCCAGCAGCCAAAAATCAGGTGTAGGAACTAATGAAAAACTGTTTTTT
medium-sized	TRBV6-1	TRBD2	TRBJ2-1	CASGETSGHYNEQFF	TGTGCCAGCGGTGAGACTAGCGGGCATTACAATGAGCAGTTCTTC
many	TRBV5-5	-	TRBJ2-1	CASSLVRRGDEQFF	TGTGCCAGCAGCTTGGTACGGAGGGGCGATGAGCAGTTCTTC
many	TRBV29-1	TRBD2	TRBJ2-1	CSVRARLAGETSYNEQFF	TGCAGCGTCCGAGCGCGACTAGCGGGAGAGACGTCCTACAATGAGCAGTTCTTC
many	TRBV2	-	TRBJ1-5	CASSGQGRNQPQHF	TGTGCCAGCAGTGGTCAGGGGAGGAATCAGCCCCAGCATTTT
medium-sized	TRBV5-1	TRBD2	TRBJ2-7	CASSLVPTSGRSYEQYF	TGCGCCAGCAGCTTGGTCCCGACTAGCGGGCGCTCCTACGAGCAGTACTTC
many	TRBV20-1	TRBD2	TRBJ2-7	CSAIPTPGTSGSHSYEQYF	TGCAGTGCTATTCCCACCCCGGGGACTAGCGGGTCGCACTCCTACGAGCAGTACTTC